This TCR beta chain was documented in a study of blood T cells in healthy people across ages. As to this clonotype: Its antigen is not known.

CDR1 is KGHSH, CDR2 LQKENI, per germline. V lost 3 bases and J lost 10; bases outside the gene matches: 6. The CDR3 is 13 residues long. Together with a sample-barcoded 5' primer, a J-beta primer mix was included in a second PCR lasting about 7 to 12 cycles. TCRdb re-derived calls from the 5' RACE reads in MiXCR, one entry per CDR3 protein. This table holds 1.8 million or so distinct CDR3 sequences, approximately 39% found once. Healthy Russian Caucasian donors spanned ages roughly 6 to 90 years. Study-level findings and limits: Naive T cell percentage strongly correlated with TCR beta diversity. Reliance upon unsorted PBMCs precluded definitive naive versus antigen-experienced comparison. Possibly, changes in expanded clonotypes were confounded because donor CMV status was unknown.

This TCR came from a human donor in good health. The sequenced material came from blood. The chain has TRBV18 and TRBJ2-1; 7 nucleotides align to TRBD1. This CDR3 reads CASSPDRDFEQFF. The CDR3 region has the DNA TGTGCCAGCTCACCTGACAGGGATTTCGAGCAGTTCTTC.